Below, 27 T cell receptor beta chains from the same sample are listed, as sequenced in a study of neurological immune-mediated disorders. Time point indicated: longitudinal time-point 2. TCRdb used MiXCR to reprocess the 5' RACE reads, holding one entry per CDR3 protein. The sample carries fewer than 40,000 distinct CDR3 sequences, around 13% recorded once. Sequencing was performed on PBMCs. The receptors originated from a woman aged 40-49 years in good health.

This clonotype has ten or more counts. CDR3 bases: TGTGCCAGTCAGCGGGAGTATTTGACAGATACGCAGTATTTT. It yields the protein CASQREYLTDTQYF. V gene TRBV7-2 combines with J gene TRBJ2-3; 8 bases map to TRBD2. Unmatched junction bases numbered 8, after V lost 9 bases and J lost 3 bases. This CDR3 is 14 amino acids long. Germline values: CDR1 SGHTA, CDR2 FQGNSA.

This clonotype was recorded many times. The chain combines TRBV4-2 with TRBJ2-7; possibly TRBD1 or TRBD2 for D (5 bases each). This CDR3 has 14 amino acids. Germline V CDR1 and CDR2: LGHNA, YNFKEQ. Trimming stripped 2 bases from V and 2 bases from J, with 10 bases between. For the CDR3, the DNA is TGTGCCAGCAGCCAACTGGGGGAAACCTACGAGCAGTACTTC. This codes for CASSQLGETYEQYF.

This clonotype was counted ten times or more. The genes are TRBV6-6 and TRBJ1-5; maybe TRBD1 (5 bases). This CDR3 spans 15 amino acids. The germline CDR1 and CDR2 sequences are MNHNY and SVGAGI (reference sequence). The V and J ends lost 7 bases and 2 bases respectively, with 15 bases between them. The DNA for the CDR3 is TGTGCCAGCACCACACGGGGGGAAGGCAATCAGCCCCAGCATTTT. Translation: CASTTRGEGNQPQHF.

The sample holds many counts of this clonotype. J is TRBJ1-2 and V is TRBV9, with D maybe TRBD1 (6 bases). The CDR3 contains 13 residues. CDR1 and CDR2 (germline): SGDLS, YYNGEE. Trimming left V 4 bases short and J 8 bases short, with 15 bases between. The CDR3 nucleotides are TGTGCCAGCAGCTACGGACAGCTCGAGGGCTACACCTTC. This codes for CASSYGQLEGYTF. Full variable domain (outside the CDR3, taken from reference TRBV9 and TRBJ1-2): DSGVTQTPKHLITATGQRVTLRCSPRSGDLSVYWYQQSLDQGLQFLIQYYNGEERAKGNILERFSAQQFPDLHSELNLSSLELGDSALYFCASSYGQLEGYTFGSGTRLTVV.

Ten or more counts support this clonotype. V usage is TRBV6-5 and J usage is TRBJ2-5; TRBD1 matches 7 bases. The trim removed 2 bases at V and 5 bases at J, leaving 8 bases unmatched. The germline V gene has CDR1 MNHEY and CDR2 SVGAGI. The CDR3 consists of 15 residues. As DNA, the CDR3 is TGTGCCAGCAGTTACACTACAGGGGAGTGGGAGACCCAGTACTTC. Translating gives CASSYTTGEWETQYF.

This clonotype was detected ten times or more. The V gene is TRBV6-5, the J gene TRBJ1-1; unclear D gene. From germline, CDR1 is MNHEY and CDR2 SVGAGI. CDR3 size: 13 residues. Trimming cost V 2 bases and J 1 base, with 5 bases left between them. This CDR3 reads CASSYKRNTEAFF. CDR3 nucleotide sequence: TGTGCCAGCAGTTACAAGCGGAACACTGAAGCTTTCTTT.

This chain uses TRBV6-2 or TRBV6-3 with TRBJ1-1; D remains unclear. The CDR3 sequence is 14 residues long. V shed 4 bases and J shed 4 bases, with 13 bases lying between them. In germline, CDR1 is MNHEY, CDR2 SVGEGT. CDR3 sequence reads: CASSSHQEATEAFF. CDR3 in DNA: TGTGCCAGCAGTTCGCATCAGGAGGCCACTGAAGCTTTCTTT.

This clonotype was observed at least ten times. The chain joins TRBV9 to TRBJ1-2; TRBD1 agrees at 12 bases. This CDR3 comprises 16 residues. V lost 4 bases to trimming and J lost 5 bases; unmatched junction nucleotides: 9. Looked up from germline, CDR1 is SGDLS and CDR2 is YYNGEE. For the CDR3, the DNA is TGTGCCAGCAGCCTAGCCGGGACAGGGGGCGAATATGGCTACACCTTC. Protein product: CASSLAGTGGEYGYTF.

This clonotype was seen repeatedly, ten times or more. The chain carries TRBV5-1 and TRBJ2-7; 10 positions match TRBD2. Germline-derived CDR1 and CDR2 are SGHRS and YFSETQ. The CDR3 sequence is 15 residues long. With 0 bases clipped from V and 3 bases from J, the junction kept 3 bases outside the gene matches. This CDR3 reads CASSLGTSGFYEQYF. CDR3 nucleotides: TGCGCCAGCAGCTTGGGGACTAGCGGATTCTACGAGCAGTACTTC.

This clonotype was detected ten times or more. The chain combines TRBV7-2 with TRBJ2-1; the match to TRBD2 covers 9 bases. CDR1 is SGHTA, CDR2 FQGNSA, per germline. The CDR3 is 15 residues long. V shed 5 bases and J 2 bases; nucleotides not matched to a gene: 4. CDR3 coding DNA: TGTGCCAGCAGCCCCGGACTAGCGACCTACAATGAGCAGTTCTTC. The encoded protein is CASSPGLATYNEQFF.

There are many counts of this clonotype. The chain joins TRBV3-1 to TRBJ2-1; a weak D match, TRBD1 (5 bases). V was cut by 4 bases and J by 7 bases, with 20 bases left in between. Germline V CDR1 and CDR2: LGHDT, YNNKEL (reference sequence). The CDR3 has 16 amino acids. CDR3 sequence reads: CASSPFYGALGNEQFF. The CDR3, as DNA: TGTGCCAGCAGCCCATTTTATGGGGCTCTTGGGAATGAGCAGTTCTTC.

The chain employs TRBV7-9 and TRBJ1-1; TRBD1 matches at 8 bases. The CDR3 is made up of 15 amino acids. Germline CDR1 SEHNR, CDR2 FQNEAQ (reference sequence). Trimming took 6 bases from V and 1 from J; bases not matched to a gene: 7. In nucleotides, the CDR3 is TGTGCCAGCAGTTTCCAGGGGGCCGGGAACACTGAAGCTTTCTTT. Translated: CASSFQGAGNTEAFF. The full variable domain, rest sourced from reference TRBV7-9 and TRBJ1-1, is DTGVSQNPRHKITKRGQNVTFRCDPISEHNRLYWYRQTLGQGPEFLTYFQNEAQLEKSRLLSDRFSAERPKGSFSTLEIQRTEQGDSAMYLCASSFQGAGNTEAFFGQGTRLTVV.

This clonotype was seen ten or more times. This rearrangement joins TRBV20-1 to TRBJ2-4, with TRBD2 matching over 14 bases. The V segment lost 4 bases and the J segment 9 bases; nucleotides outside the gene matches: 5. This CDR3 is 14 amino acids long. From germline, CDR1 is DFQATT and CDR2 SNEGSKA (reference sequence). Here the CDR3 reads CSAMTSGREGIQYF. The DNA for the CDR3 is TGCAGTGCTATGACTAGCGGGAGGGAGGGCATTCAGTACTTC.

A word on this clonotype: One end of the junction is discordant with germline, which a read error may explain. This chain connects TRBV6-5 to TRBJ1-6; the D is unclear. CDR3 length: 14 residues. The germline V gene encodes CDR1 MNHEY and CDR2 SVGAGI. The CDR3 nucleotides are TGTGCCAGCAGTTATCGATACGGAAATTCAACCCTCCACTTT. Protein sequence: CASSYRYGNSTLHF.

This clonotype occurred many times. The chain uses TRBV4-3 and TRBJ2-7; D may be TRBD2 (6 bases). This CDR3 comprises 17 residues. V gave up 0 bases and J gave up 2 bases, with 17 bases separating them. Germline loops: CDR1 LGHNA, CDR2 YSLEER. The CDR3 here is CASSQDRRGPSAYEQYF. The CDR3 bases are TGCGCCAGCAGCCAAGATCGCCGGGGACCTAGCGCCTACGAGCAGTACTTC.

The chain joins TRBV6-5 to TRBJ2-5; TRBD2 matches at 9 bases. The V gene end was trimmed by 5 bases and the J gene end by 2 bases; junction bases not matched to a gene: 3. CDR3 length: 14 residues. Germline V gene sequence: CDR1 MNHEY, CDR2 SVGAGI. CDR3 residues: CASSLAGKQETQYF. The CDR3 DNA reads as TGTGCCAGCAGTCTAGCGGGGAAACAAGAGACCCAGTACTTC.

This clonotype has a count of ten or more. The chain combines TRBV20-1 with TRBJ1-2; D may be TRBD1 (5 bases). This CDR3 spans 12 amino acids. The V gene lost 2 bases and the J gene lost 4 bases, with 8 bases spanning the gap. The germline V gene has CDR1 DFQATT and CDR2 SNEGSKA (reference sequence). DNA for the CDR3: TGCAGTGCTAGACAGGGAGGCTATGGCTACACCTTC. Its translation: CSARQGGYGYTF.

Comment on this clonotype: This may be a read error: a much more frequent sequence differs by one nucleotide. This chain joins TRBV24-1 and TRBJ2-1; 16 nucleotides match TRBD2. The V gene end was trimmed by 4 bases and the J gene end by 7 bases; junction bases not matched to a gene: 9. CDR1 and CDR2 (germline): KGHDR, SFDVKD. The CDR3 is made up of 18 amino acids. The DNA of the CDR3 is TGTGCCACCAGTGACTATACCGGGACTAGCGGGGGGGCGAATGAGCAGTTCTTC. Encoded protein: CATSDYTGTSGGANEQFF.

Details on this clonotype: Its ends do not fully match the called genes, so a read error is possible. The chain recombines TRBV24-1 with TRBJ2-1, with D maybe TRBD2 (5 bases). From germline, CDR1 is KGHDR and CDR2 SFDVKD. The CDR3 totals 11 residues. The CDR3 here is CVTRRENEQFF. CDR3 sequence (DNA): TGTGTCACCCGAAGGGAGAATGAGCAGTTCTTC.

V and J are TRBV19 and TRBJ1-5, with 9 bases fitting TRBD1. Per the germline V gene, CDR1 is LNHDA and CDR2 is SQIVND (reference sequence). Trimming removed 5 bases from V and 2 bases from J; junction bases left unmatched: 7. The CDR3 has 16 residues. CDR3 sequence: CASSPRTGEGNQPQHF. The CDR3 nucleotides are TGTGCCAGTAGTCCACGGACAGGGGAAGGCAATCAGCCCCAGCATTTT.

This clonotype has a count of ten or more. The chain employs TRBV2 and TRBJ1-1; possibly TRBD1 for D (5 bases). The germline gives CDR1 SNHLY, CDR2 FYNNEI. Trimming cost V 1 base and J 5 bases, with 11 bases left between them. CDR3 size: 14 residues. The CDR3 reads CASSEDRRTTEAFF. DNA of the CDR3: TGTGCCAGCAGTGAAGACAGGAGGACAACTGAAGCTTTCTTT.

About this clonotype itself: A much larger clone lies a single base off, so this may be a read error. The V and J genes are TRBV29-1 and TRBJ2-5; 11 bases agree with TRBD2. CDR1 and CDR2 (germline): SQVTM, ANQGSEA. V shed 4 bases, J shed 8 bases, and the junction held 9 bases outside the gene matches. The CDR3 spans 14 residues. The CDR3 region has the DNA TGCAGCGTTGGAACTAGCGGGAGTGGAGATACCCAGTACTTC. Its protein product is CSVGTSGSGDTQYF.

This clonotype was counted ten times or more. The gene calls are TRBV4-1 and TRBJ1-2; 8 bases match TRBD1. Germline CDR1 is MGHRA and CDR2 is YSYEKL. Trimming cost V 6 bases and J 3 bases; bases outside gene matches: 12. The CDR3 has 16 residues. CDR3 in amino acids: CASRHPGQGGDYGYTF. In DNA form, the CDR3 reads TGCGCCAGCAGACATCCCGGACAGGGAGGGGACTATGGCTACACCTTC.

The chain links TRBV5-1 to TRBJ1-4; a possible D gene is TRBD1 (5 bases). The CDR3 is 14 amino acids. Germline V CDR1 and CDR2: SGHRS, YFSETQ. V lost 7 bases to trimming and J lost 4 bases, with 14 bases between them. CDR3 coding DNA: TGCGCCAGCTCCCAGGCACAGGATAATGAAAAACTGTTTTTT. It codes for CASSQAQDNEKLFF.

This clonotype has a count of ten or more. The genes are TRBV4-2 and TRBJ2-3; 11 nucleotides line up with TRBD2. The germline V gene encodes CDR1 LGHNA and CDR2 YNFKEQ. V lost 5 bases, J lost 2 bases, and 3 bases stayed unmatched. The CDR3 length is 15 residues. The CDR3 sequence: CASSSSGGFTDTQYF. CDR3 nucleotides: TGTGCCAGCAGCTCTAGCGGGGGGTTCACAGATACGCAGTATTTT.

The table lists this clonotype with many counts. The rearrangement joins TRBV6-2 or TRBV6-3 to TRBJ2-1, with D possibly matching TRBD2 (5 bases). The germline CDR1 and CDR2 sequences are MNHEY and SVGEGT. CDR3 length: 11 residues. Trimming pared 5 bases from V and 10 bases from J, leaving 9 bases between. In DNA form, the CDR3 reads TGTGCCAGCAGTCTAGCTCGCGAGCAGTTCTTC. It encodes CASSLAREQFF.

This clonotype is medium-sized in the sample. The chain recombines TRBV25-1 with TRBJ2-5, with D perhaps given as TRBD1 or TRBD2 (5 bases each). The V end lost 3 bases, the J end lost 5 bases, and 13 bases lay between the germline ends. The CDR3 runs 14 residues. Germline loops: CDR1 MGHDK, CDR2 SYGVNS. This chain's CDR3 is CASSEGDWEETQYF. CDR3 DNA: TGTGCCAGCAGTGAGGGGGATTGGGAGGAGACCCAGTACTTC.